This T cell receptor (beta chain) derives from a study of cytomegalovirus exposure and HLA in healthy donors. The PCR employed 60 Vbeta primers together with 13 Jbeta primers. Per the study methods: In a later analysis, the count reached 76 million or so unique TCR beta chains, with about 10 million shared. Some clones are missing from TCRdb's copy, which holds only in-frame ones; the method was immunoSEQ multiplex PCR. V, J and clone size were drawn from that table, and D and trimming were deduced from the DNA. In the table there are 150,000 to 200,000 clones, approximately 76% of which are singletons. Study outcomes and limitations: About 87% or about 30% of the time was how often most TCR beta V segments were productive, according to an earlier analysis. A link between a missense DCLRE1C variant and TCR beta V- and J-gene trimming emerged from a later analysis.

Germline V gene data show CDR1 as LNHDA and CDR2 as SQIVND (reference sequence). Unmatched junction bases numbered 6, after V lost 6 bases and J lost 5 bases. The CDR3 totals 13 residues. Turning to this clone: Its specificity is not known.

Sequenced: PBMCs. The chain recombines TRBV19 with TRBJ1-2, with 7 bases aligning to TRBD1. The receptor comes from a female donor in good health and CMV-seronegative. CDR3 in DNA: TGTGCCAGTAGCACACAGGGGCCTTATGGCTACACCTTC. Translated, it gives CASSTQGPYGYTF.